The T cell receptor (beta chain) under discussion was sequenced for a study of T cell responses to AZD1222 COVID-19 vaccine. Study-wide results and caveats: The study sampled repertoires only after the peak T cell response.

The repertoire was sequenced with immunoSEQ multiplex PCR; TCRdb's copy has only in-frame clones and lacks some. The table includes 100,000 to 150,000 clones, 75% to 95% detected once. Comments on this clone: The target antigen is unknown.

The germline V gene has CDR1 MDHEN and CDR2 SYDVKM. V lost 10 bases to trimming and J lost 0 bases; unmatched junction nucleotides: 18. The CDR3 runs to 18 residues. The receptor's source is an adult in good health. Source: peripheral blood, taken on day 0 of AZD1222 vaccination. The chain recombines TRBV28 with TRBJ1-3; TRBD1 agrees at 7 bases. The CDR3 DNA is TGTGCCACCTCGATCACAAGGGGGCCCATGTCCTCTGGAAACACCATATATTTT. Its translation is CATSITRGPMSSGNTIYF.